The rows below give T cell receptor beta chains drawn from one sample of a study of CD8+CD57+ T cells in acquired aplastic anemia. Each CDR3 protein gets one entry after TCRdb re-called the reads with MiXCR. The repertoire holds 400,000 to 450,000 distinct CDR3 sequences, with approximately 70% as singletons. The sample consisted of sorted CD4+, CD8+, or CD8+CD57+ T cells (not recorded which) from PBMCs. The receptor set was obtained from a human donor in good health, serving as a control. Each CDR3 is given with its conserved first and last residue. Each record gives: J gene, V gene, D gene, clone size, CDR3 DNA, CDR3 protein. D genes are given only for firm matches. The size entry is marked missing in some rows and otherwise reads once, few, many or a size class.

J gene: TRBJ1-5
V gene: TRBV5-1
D gene: -
clone size: -
CDR3 DNA: TGCGCCAGCAGCTTGGCCGCGCAGGGCAAACTTATACCCCAGCATTTT
CDR3 protein: CASSLAAQGKLIPQHF

J gene: TRBJ2-3
V gene: TRBV10-3
D gene: -
clone size: -
CDR3 DNA: TGTGCCATCAGTGAGTCAGTGAGGGGGGGCTCAACAGATACGCAGTATTTT
CDR3 protein: CAISESVRGGSTDTQYF

J gene: TRBJ1-2
V gene: TRBV6-4
D gene: TRBD1
clone size: -
CDR3 DNA: TGTGCCAGCAGTGACTACGACAGGGCCCACTATGGCTACACCTTC
CDR3 protein: CASSDYDRAHYGYTF

J gene: TRBJ1-6
V gene: TRBV2
D gene: TRBD1
clone size: -
CDR3 DNA: TGTGCCAGCAGTGCCGGGACAGACAATTCACCCCTCCACTTT
CDR3 protein: CASSAGTDNSPLHF

J gene: TRBJ1-1
V gene: TRBV11-1
D gene: TRBD1
clone size: few
CDR3 DNA: TGTGCCAGCAGTCTGCTTCCGGGACAGGGGAATGCTGAAGCTTTCTTT
CDR3 protein: CASSLLPGQGNAEAFF

J gene: TRBJ2-3
V gene: TRBV7-2
D gene: TRBD1
clone size: -
CDR3 DNA: TGTGCCAGCAGCCCGCTGGGACAGGGCTACGAGCAGTACTATTTT
CDR3 protein: CASSPLGQGYEQYYF

J gene: TRBJ2-2
V gene: TRBV29-1
D gene: -
clone size: many
CDR3 DNA: TGCAGCGTTGGAGTCCCCACCACCGGGGAGCTGTTTTTT
CDR3 protein: CSVGVPTTGELFF

J gene: TRBJ2-5
V gene: TRBV18
D gene: TRBD1
clone size: many
CDR3 DNA: TGTGCCAGCTCACCACTTGACAGGGGTCAAGAGACCCAGTACTTC
CDR3 protein: CASSPLDRGQETQYF

J gene: TRBJ2-5
V gene: TRBV9
D gene: -
clone size: -
CDR3 DNA: TGTGCCAGCAGCACGGGACCCCGCATTGAGCAGTTGACCCAGTACTTC
CDR3 protein: CASSTGPRIEQLTQYF

J gene: TRBJ2-1
V gene: TRBV12-3/TRBV12-4
D gene: -
clone size: -
CDR3 DNA: TGTGCCAGCAGTTTAGAGGGACCAGCGGTGAATGAGCAGTTCTTC
CDR3 protein: CASSLEGPAVNEQFF

J gene: TRBJ1-3
V gene: TRBV19
D gene: -
clone size: -
CDR3 DNA: TGTGCCAGCAGTGAGTGGGGAGGGATGAGCTCTGGAAACACCATATATTTT
CDR3 protein: CASSEWGGMSSGNTIYF

J gene: TRBJ2-1
V gene: TRBV20-1
D gene: TRBD1
clone size: -
CDR3 DNA: TGCAGTGCGATGGACAGGAGCAATCAGCCCCAGCAGTTCTTC
CDR3 protein: CSAMDRSNQPQQFF

J gene: TRBJ1-1
V gene: TRBV6-5
D gene: -
clone size: -
CDR3 DNA: TGTGCCAGCAGACGGGCATTAGGACGGATGAACACTGAAGCTTTCTTT
CDR3 protein: CASRRALGRMNTEAFF

J gene: TRBJ1-1
V gene: TRBV6-1
D gene: -
clone size: many
CDR3 DNA: TGTGCCAGCAGTCCGGGGCGGTGGAACACTGAAGCTTTCTTT
CDR3 protein: CASSPGRWNTEAFF

J gene: TRBJ1-5
V gene: TRBV14
D gene: TRBD1
clone size: -
CDR3 DNA: TGTGCCAGCAGCGTAGAAGGGGGCTTCAATCCCCCCCAGCATTTT
CDR3 protein: CASSVEGGFNPPQHF

J gene: TRBJ1-1
V gene: TRBV20-1
D gene: -
clone size: many
CDR3 DNA: TGCAGTGCTAGAAGTGGTAGCACTGAAGCTTTCTTT
CDR3 protein: CSARSGSTEAFF

J gene: TRBJ1-4
V gene: TRBV10-3
D gene: -
clone size: many
CDR3 DNA: TGTGCCATCAGTTCCCGGGACGGTAATGAAAAACTGTTTTTT
CDR3 protein: CAISSRDGNEKLFF

J gene: TRBJ2-7
V gene: TRBV20-1
D gene: -
clone size: -
CDR3 DNA: TGCAGTGCTTGGTGGATGGGTCACAGAAACGAGCAGTACTTC
CDR3 protein: CSAWWMGHRNEQYF

J gene: TRBJ1-1
V gene: TRBV6-2/TRBV6-3
D gene: -
clone size: -
CDR3 DNA: TGTGCCAGCATTATTCTCCCGGGGACGTACACTGAAGCTCTCTTT
CDR3 protein: CASIILPGTYTEALF

J gene: TRBJ1-5
V gene: TRBV7-2
D gene: TRBD1
clone size: many
CDR3 DNA: TGTGCCAGCAGCTTAGCCGGGACAGGGGGTGCAGGGAGCAATCAGCCCCAGCATTTT
CDR3 protein: CASSLAGTGGAGSNQPQHF

J gene: TRBJ2-2
V gene: TRBV7-2
D gene: -
clone size: -
CDR3 DNA: TGTGCCAGCAGCGTGTCGGGTGAAGCCGGGGAGCTGTTTTTT
CDR3 protein: CASSVSGEAGELFF

J gene: TRBJ1-6
V gene: TRBV15
D gene: -
clone size: -
CDR3 DNA: TGTGCCACCAGCAGAGAGTTGCAGGGCGATTCACCCCTCCACTTT
CDR3 protein: CATSRELQGDSPLHF

J gene: TRBJ2-1
V gene: TRBV5-1
D gene: -
clone size: -
CDR3 DNA: TGCGCCAGCAGCTCAGACAGATTCGACAATGAGCAGTTCTTC
CDR3 protein: CASSSDRFDNEQFF

J gene: TRBJ2-3
V gene: TRBV9
D gene: -
clone size: -
CDR3 DNA: TGTGCCAGCAGCCCCAGGGGGGGGGCGAACACCAAGTATTTT
CDR3 protein: CASSPRGGANTKYF

J gene: TRBJ1-1
V gene: TRBV20-1
D gene: -
clone size: many
CDR3 DNA: TGCAGTGCTAGAGACCCTGGACGTACGAACACTGAAGCTTTCTTT
CDR3 protein: CSARDPGRTNTEAFF

J gene: TRBJ2-5
V gene: TRBV5-6
D gene: TRBD2
clone size: many
CDR3 DNA: TGTGCCAGCAGCTTGGGGCGGGGGGAGACCCAGTACTTC
CDR3 protein: CASSLGRGETQYF

J gene: TRBJ2-1
V gene: TRBV9
D gene: TRBD1
clone size: -
CDR3 DNA: TGTGCCAGCAGCTCTTGGGGACAGGGCGAGCAGTACTTCTTC
CDR3 protein: CASSSWGQGEQYFF

J gene: TRBJ1-5
V gene: TRBV7-2
D gene: -
clone size: -
CDR3 DNA: TGTGCCAGCAGCTTAGTAGTCCGACAGCAGAGACACCAACATTTT
CDR3 protein: CASSLVVRQQRHQHF

J gene: TRBJ2-7
V gene: TRBV9
D gene: -
clone size: -
CDR3 DNA: TGTGCCAGCAGCACCAACCCGGCCAACTACTACGAGTACTTC
CDR3 protein: CASSTNPANYYEYF

J gene: TRBJ2-7
V gene: TRBV7-2
D gene: -
clone size: once
CDR3 DNA: TGTGCCAGCAGCTTTGTACATACCTACGAGCAGTACTCCTACTTC
CDR3 protein: CASSFVHTYEQYSYF

J gene: TRBJ1-6
V gene: TRBV9
D gene: -
clone size: -
CDR3 DNA: TGTGCCAGCAGCGTAGTAGCAGGTAATTGCACAGACAACTTT
CDR3 protein: CASSVVAGNCTDNF

J gene: TRBJ1-3
V gene: TRBV29-1
D gene: TRBD1
clone size: -
CDR3 DNA: TGCAGCGTTGAGGCCCAGGGGGGAAGAAACACCATATATTTT
CDR3 protein: CSVEAQGGRNTIYF

J gene: TRBJ2-7
V gene: TRBV5-1
D gene: -
clone size: -
CDR3 DNA: TGCGCCAGCAGCCTGAATTCCACCCGTAACGGCGAGCAGTACTTC
CDR3 protein: CASSLNSTRNGEQYF

J gene: TRBJ2-5
V gene: TRBV7-2
D gene: TRBD2
clone size: once
CDR3 DNA: TGTGCCAGCAGCTCACCTAGCGGGGGGCCGGGAGAGACCCAGTACTTC
CDR3 protein: CASSSPSGGPGETQYF

J gene: TRBJ2-7
V gene: TRBV5-5
D gene: -
clone size: -
CDR3 DNA: TGTGCCAGCAGCTCGGCTCCGGTAGATCCCTACGAGCAGTACTTC
CDR3 protein: CASSSAPVDPYEQYF

J gene: TRBJ2-5
V gene: TRBV5-6
D gene: -
clone size: -
CDR3 DNA: TGTGCCAGCAGCCCGGGACTCCCTAGGGAGACCCAGTACTTC
CDR3 protein: CASSPGLPRETQYF

J gene: TRBJ1-2
V gene: TRBV15
D gene: -
clone size: -
CDR3 DNA: TGTGCCACCAGCAGAGATTGGGCAGGGAACAATGGCTACACCTTC
CDR3 protein: CATSRDWAGNNGYTF

J gene: TRBJ1-2
V gene: TRBV5-1
D gene: -
clone size: -
CDR3 DNA: TGTGCCAGCAGCTTGGCGGTTACAGACGGTGGCTACACCTTC
CDR3 protein: CASSLAVTDGGYTF

J gene: TRBJ2-7
V gene: TRBV6-5
D gene: -
clone size: -
CDR3 DNA: TGTGCCAGCAGGAGAACGACAGATACCTACGAGCAGTACTTC
CDR3 protein: CASRRTTDTYEQYF

J gene: TRBJ1-6
V gene: TRBV2
D gene: -
clone size: -
CDR3 DNA: TGTGCCAGCAGGTCCGCGACAGCCAATTCACCGCACCATTTT
CDR3 protein: CASRSATANSPHHF

J gene: TRBJ1-2
V gene: TRBV15
D gene: -
clone size: -
CDR3 DNA: TGTGCCACCACCCGAGAAAGGGGGACGTGTGGCTACACCTTC
CDR3 protein: CATTRERGTCGYTF

J gene: TRBJ1-3
V gene: TRBV9
D gene: -
clone size: -
CDR3 DNA: TGTGCCAGCAGCCAAGGTGGGGCAGATACGCAGTATTATTTT
CDR3 protein: CASSQGGADTQYYF

J gene: TRBJ2-7
V gene: TRBV10-3
D gene: TRBD1
clone size: -
CDR3 DNA: TGTGCCATCAGTGAGTCGACAGGGGCGACTTACGAGCAGTACTTC
CDR3 protein: CAISESTGATYEQYF

J gene: TRBJ1-2
V gene: TRBV5-6
D gene: -
clone size: many
CDR3 DNA: TGTGCCAGCAGCTTGGTGCGTGGACGGTATGGCTACACCTTC
CDR3 protein: CASSLVRGRYGYTF

J gene: TRBJ2-5
V gene: TRBV6-1
D gene: TRBD2
clone size: -
CDR3 DNA: TGTGCCAGCTTATACTCTGGGACTAGCCCGGCGGAGACCCAGTACTTC
CDR3 protein: CASLYSGTSPAETQYF

J gene: TRBJ1-5
V gene: TRBV10-1
D gene: -
clone size: -
CDR3 DNA: TGCGCCAGCAGTGAGTCAGGGAGTAATCAGCCCCAGCATTTT
CDR3 protein: CASSESGSNQPQHF

J gene: TRBJ2-7
V gene: TRBV5-5
D gene: -
clone size: -
CDR3 DNA: TGTGCCAGCAGCGTGACGGAAATAGTCTACGAGCAGTACTTC
CDR3 protein: CASSVTEIVYEQYF

J gene: TRBJ2-7
V gene: TRBV19
D gene: TRBD1
clone size: many
CDR3 DNA: TGCGCCAGCAGCCCCGGACAGGGGGCCTACGAGCAGTACTTC
CDR3 protein: CASSPGQGAYEQYF

J gene: TRBJ2-7
V gene: TRBV7-8
D gene: -
clone size: once
CDR3 DNA: TGTGCCAGCAGCTTTGGCGCCAGGACAAGCCACTACGAGCAGTACTTC
CDR3 protein: CASSFGARTSHYEQYF

J gene: TRBJ1-2
V gene: TRBV20-1
D gene: -
clone size: -
CDR3 DNA: TGCAGTGCGGGGGATTGGGGATATGGCTACACCTTC
CDR3 protein: CSAGDWGYGYTF

J gene: TRBJ2-6
V gene: TRBV12-3/TRBV12-4
D gene: TRBD1
clone size: -
CDR3 DNA: TGTGCCAGCAGTTTGGGACAGGGAATGGGCACAGATACGCTGACTTTC
CDR3 protein: CASSLGQGMGTDTLTF

J gene: TRBJ2-3
V gene: TRBV10-3
D gene: -
clone size: -
CDR3 DNA: TGTGCCATCAGTGAGTCGCCGACAGATACGCAGTATTTT
CDR3 protein: CAISESPTDTQYF

J gene: TRBJ2-1
V gene: TRBV12-3/TRBV12-4
D gene: TRBD1
clone size: -
CDR3 DNA: TGTGCCAGCAGTCACGGGACAGGGGAACCCAATGAGCAGTTCTTC
CDR3 protein: CASSHGTGEPNEQFF

J gene: TRBJ1-5
V gene: TRBV19
D gene: TRBD1
clone size: -
CDR3 DNA: TGTGCCAGCACGGACAGGGAGCCTCAGCCCCAGCATTTT
CDR3 protein: CASTDREPQPQHF

J gene: TRBJ1-6
V gene: TRBV2
D gene: -
clone size: -
CDR3 DNA: TGTGCCAGCAGCCGCATAGGAGGCTATGATTCAAAACTGTACTTT
CDR3 protein: CASSRIGGYDSKLYF